This T cell receptor beta chain came from a study of CD8+CD57+ T cells in acquired aplastic anemia (dated by TCRdb to 2016 to 2019). Regarding the study in general: A mean of around 3.2 ug of DNA, ranging from about 0.17 to 30 ug, was extracted from sorted CD4+ and CD8+ cells. A CD8+CD57+ expansion meant a frequency higher than the mean frequency seen in healthy subjects. Study-wide conclusions, independent of this receptor: Twenty-nine CD8+ CDR3 sequences were found in both patients and controls but appeared to be highly expressed in patients and within the immunodominant clones of the patients. Patients and healthy controls showed no significant difference in CD8+ Simpson's diversity (P=0.060).

With respect to this clonotype: The specificity of this receptor is unknown. No base qualities exist here, and no much larger clone lies one base off it.

Flow cytometry had shown CD8+CD57+ cell expansion in the patients selected for sequencing. All patients had severe acquired aplastic anemia diagnosed by International Study of Aplastic Anemia and Agranulocytosis and Camitta criteria. At the time blood was sampled, none of the patients had received any therapy. The study deep-sequenced TCR repertoires of sorted CD4+ and CD8+ blood T cells from severe aplastic anemia patients and healthy subjects. Patients were enrolled under clinicaltrials.gov protocols 00001620, 01623167, 00001397, 00071045, 00081523 and 00961064 in the USA. Ficoll-Paque density gradient centrifugation was used to isolate peripheral blood mononuclear cells. Before DNA extraction, CD4+ and CD8+ T cells were sorted with FACS or magnetic beads. V lost 4 bases and J lost 3 bases; the stretch between them is 11 bases long. The germline V gene provides CDR1 LGHNA and CDR2 YSLEER. The CDR3, cysteine through phenylalanine, is 14 amino acids long. Only the CDR3 portion is preserved as DNA: 42 bases, with reading frame beginning at the first base.

Profiling of TCR beta VDJ combinations and CDR3 sequences used genomic DNA as the template. TCR repertoire sequencing was run on an Illumina HiSeq 2000. The study's own analysis went as follows. TRBV/TRBJ rearrangement plots, CDR3 size and DJ length profiles, and Simpson's diversity index were used to assess repertoires. The immunodominant clone was defined as the most abundant DNA sequence in deep sequencing data. CDR3 amino acid sequences were checked for sharing across subjects and were also compared against the VDJdb database and published repertoires. Clones were called with MiXCR by TCRdb after fastp trimmed the public reads at Q25, and only in-frame beta chains were retained. Merged by CDR3 protein, the rows form single entries marked with the most common genes and DNA. The V and J calls shown here were made by TCRdb, not taken from the authors' results. In all, the sample holds about 470,000 distinct CDR3 sequences, and 25% to 40% of those were seen once. The ten largest clones capture less than 0.85% of the sample.

The source material was sorted CD4+, CD8+, or CD8+CD57+ T cells (not recorded which) from PBMCs. The origin of this receptor is a human donor with aplastic anemia. The rearranged segments are TRBV4-3 and TRBJ2-3; 5 matching bases give a weak D call of TRBD2. The CDR3 reads CASSPNPGTDTQYF. At the DNA level, the sequence is TGCGCCAGCAGCCCTAACCCGGGGACAGATACGCAGTATTTT.